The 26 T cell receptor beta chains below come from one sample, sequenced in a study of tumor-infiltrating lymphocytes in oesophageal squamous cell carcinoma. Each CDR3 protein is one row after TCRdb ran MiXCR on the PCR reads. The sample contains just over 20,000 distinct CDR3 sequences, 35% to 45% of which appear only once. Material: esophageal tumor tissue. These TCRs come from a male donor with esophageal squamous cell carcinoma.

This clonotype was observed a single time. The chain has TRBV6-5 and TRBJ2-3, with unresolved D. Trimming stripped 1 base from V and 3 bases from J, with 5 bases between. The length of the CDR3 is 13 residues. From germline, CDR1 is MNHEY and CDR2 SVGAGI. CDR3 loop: CASSYYGTDTQYF. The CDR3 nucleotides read TGTGCCAGCAGTTACTACGGGACAGATACGCAGTATTTT.

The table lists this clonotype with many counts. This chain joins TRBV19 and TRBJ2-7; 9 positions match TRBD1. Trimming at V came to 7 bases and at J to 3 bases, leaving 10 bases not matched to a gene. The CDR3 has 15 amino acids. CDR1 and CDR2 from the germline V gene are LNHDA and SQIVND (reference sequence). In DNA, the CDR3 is TGTGCCAGTACGTCTTCGGGACAGGGATTCTACGAGCAGTACTTC. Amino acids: CASTSSGQGFYEQYF.

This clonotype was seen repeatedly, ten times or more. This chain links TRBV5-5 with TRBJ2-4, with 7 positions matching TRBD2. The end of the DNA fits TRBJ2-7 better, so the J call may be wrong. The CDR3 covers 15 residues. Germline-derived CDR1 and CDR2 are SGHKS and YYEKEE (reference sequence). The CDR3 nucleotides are TGTGCCAGCAGCTTCGGGAGCCGGGGGGAGAACGAGCAGTACTTC. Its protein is CASSFGSRGENEQYF.

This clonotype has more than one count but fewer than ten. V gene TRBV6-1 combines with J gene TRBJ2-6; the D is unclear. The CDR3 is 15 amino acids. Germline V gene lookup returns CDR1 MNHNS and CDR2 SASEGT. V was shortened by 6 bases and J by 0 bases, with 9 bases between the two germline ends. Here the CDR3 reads CASSLVFSGANVLTF. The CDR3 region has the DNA TGTGCCAGCAGCCTCGTTTTCTCTGGGGCCAACGTCCTGACTTTC.

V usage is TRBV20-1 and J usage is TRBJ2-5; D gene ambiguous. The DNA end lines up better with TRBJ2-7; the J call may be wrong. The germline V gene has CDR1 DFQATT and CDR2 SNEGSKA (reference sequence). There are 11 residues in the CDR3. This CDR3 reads CSSPLLYEQYF. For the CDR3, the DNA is TGCAGTAGCCCACTCTTGTACGAGCAGTACTTC.

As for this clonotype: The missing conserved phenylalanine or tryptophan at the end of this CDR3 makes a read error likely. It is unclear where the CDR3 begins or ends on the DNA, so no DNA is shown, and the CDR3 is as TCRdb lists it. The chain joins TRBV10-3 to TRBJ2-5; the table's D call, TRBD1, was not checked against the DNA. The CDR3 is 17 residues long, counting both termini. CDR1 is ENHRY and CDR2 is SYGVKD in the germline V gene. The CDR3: CAISELGPPRGGYTFGS.

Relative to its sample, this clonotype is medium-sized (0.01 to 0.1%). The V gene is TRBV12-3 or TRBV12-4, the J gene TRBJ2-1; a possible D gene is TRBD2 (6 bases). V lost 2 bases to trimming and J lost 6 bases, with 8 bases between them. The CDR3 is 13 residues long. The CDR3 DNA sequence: TGTGCCAGCAGTTTATGGGGGGTCAATGAGCAGTTCTTC. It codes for CASSLWGVNEQFF.

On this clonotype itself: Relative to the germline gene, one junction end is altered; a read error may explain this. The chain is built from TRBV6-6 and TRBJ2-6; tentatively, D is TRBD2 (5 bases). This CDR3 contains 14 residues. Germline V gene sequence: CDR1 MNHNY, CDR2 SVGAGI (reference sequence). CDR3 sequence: CASSYSRVGETHYF. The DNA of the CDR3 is TGTGCCAGCAGTTACTCGAGGGTGGGAGAGACCCATTACTTC.

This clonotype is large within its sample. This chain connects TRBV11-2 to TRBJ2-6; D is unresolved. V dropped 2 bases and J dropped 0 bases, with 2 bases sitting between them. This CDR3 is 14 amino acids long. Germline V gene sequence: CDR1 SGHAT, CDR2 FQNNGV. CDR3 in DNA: TGTGCCAGCAGCTTATCCTCTGGGGCCAACGTCCTGACTTTC. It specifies CASSLSSGANVLTF.

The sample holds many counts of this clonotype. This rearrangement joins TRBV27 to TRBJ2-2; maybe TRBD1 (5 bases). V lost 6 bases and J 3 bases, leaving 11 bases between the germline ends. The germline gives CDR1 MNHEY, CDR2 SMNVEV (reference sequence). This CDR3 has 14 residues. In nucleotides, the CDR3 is TGTGCCAGCAGACGCAGGGCGGACACCGGGGAGCTGTTTTTT. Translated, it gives CASRRRADTGELFF.

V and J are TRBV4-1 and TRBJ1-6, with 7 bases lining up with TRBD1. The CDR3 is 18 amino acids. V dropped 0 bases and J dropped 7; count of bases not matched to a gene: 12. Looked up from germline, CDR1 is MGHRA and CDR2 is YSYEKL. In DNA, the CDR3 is TGCGCCAGCAGCCAAGAACCCCTCCAGACAGGGCTGAATTCACCCCTCCACTTT. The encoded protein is CASSQEPLQTGLNSPLHF.

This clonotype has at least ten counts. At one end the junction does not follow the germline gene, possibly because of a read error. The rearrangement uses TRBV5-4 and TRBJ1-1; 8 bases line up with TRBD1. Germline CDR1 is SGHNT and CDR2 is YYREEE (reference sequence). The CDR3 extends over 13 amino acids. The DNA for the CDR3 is TGCGCCAGCAGCTTGGGCCAGGGGGCGTTTGCTTTCTTT. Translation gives CASSLGQGAFAFF.

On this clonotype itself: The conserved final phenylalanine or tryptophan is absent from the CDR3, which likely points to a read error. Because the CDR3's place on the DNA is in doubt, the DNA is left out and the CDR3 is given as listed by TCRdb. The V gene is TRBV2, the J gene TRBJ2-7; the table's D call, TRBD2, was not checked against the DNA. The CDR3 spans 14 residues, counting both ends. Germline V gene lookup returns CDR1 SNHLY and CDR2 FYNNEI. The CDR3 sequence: CASSDRPYGYTFGS.

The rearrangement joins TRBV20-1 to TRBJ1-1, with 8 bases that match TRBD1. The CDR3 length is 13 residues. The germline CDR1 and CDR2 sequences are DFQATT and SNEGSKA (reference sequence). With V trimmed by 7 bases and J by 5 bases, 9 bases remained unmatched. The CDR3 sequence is CSVRTGGRTEAFF. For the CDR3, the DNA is TGCAGTGTACGTACAGGGGGGAGGACTGAAGCTTTCTTT.

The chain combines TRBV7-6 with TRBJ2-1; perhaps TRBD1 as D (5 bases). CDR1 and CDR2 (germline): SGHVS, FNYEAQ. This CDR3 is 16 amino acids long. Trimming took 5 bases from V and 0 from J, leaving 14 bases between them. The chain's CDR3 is CASSADTSSSYNEQFF. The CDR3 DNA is TGTGCCAGCAGCGCGGACACTTCGAGCTCCTACAATGAGCAGTTCTTC.

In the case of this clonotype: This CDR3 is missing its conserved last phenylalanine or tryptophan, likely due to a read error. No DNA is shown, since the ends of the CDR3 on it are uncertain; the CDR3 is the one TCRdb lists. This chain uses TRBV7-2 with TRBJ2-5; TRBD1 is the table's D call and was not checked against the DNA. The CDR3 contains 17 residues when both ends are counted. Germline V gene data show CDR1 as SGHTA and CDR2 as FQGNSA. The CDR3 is CASSFRQGANSPLHFGN.

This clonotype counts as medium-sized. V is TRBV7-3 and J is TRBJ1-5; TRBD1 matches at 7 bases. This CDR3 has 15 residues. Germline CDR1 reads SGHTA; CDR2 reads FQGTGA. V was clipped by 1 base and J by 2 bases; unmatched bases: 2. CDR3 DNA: TGTGCCAGCAGCTTAAGTGACAGGGGCAATCAGCCCCAGCATTTT. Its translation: CASSLSDRGNQPQHF.

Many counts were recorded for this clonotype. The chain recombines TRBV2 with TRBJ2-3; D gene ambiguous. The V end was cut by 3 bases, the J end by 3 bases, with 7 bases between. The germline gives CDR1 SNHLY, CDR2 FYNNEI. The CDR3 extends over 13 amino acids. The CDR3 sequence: CASSDSSTDTQYF. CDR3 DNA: TGTGCCAGCAGTGATAGCAGTACAGATACGCAGTATTTT.

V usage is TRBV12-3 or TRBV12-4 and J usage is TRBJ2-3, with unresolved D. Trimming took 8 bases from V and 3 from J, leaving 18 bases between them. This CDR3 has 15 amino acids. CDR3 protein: CASRHGDGVTDTQYF. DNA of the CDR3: TGTGCCAGCCGCCATGGGGATGGGGTAACAGATACGCAGTATTTT.

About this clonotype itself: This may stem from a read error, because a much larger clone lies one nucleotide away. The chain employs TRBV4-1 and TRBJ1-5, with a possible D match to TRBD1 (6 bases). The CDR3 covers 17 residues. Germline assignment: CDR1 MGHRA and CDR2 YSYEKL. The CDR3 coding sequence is TGTGCCAGCAGCCAACGTCAACAGGGCCCTAACAATCAGCCCCAGCATTTT. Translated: CASSQRQQGPNNQPQHF.

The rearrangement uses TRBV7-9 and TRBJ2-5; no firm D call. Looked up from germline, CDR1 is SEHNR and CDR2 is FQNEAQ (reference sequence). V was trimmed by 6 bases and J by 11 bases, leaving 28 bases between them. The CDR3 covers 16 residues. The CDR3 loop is CASRPAAGPARNEQYF. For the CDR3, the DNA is TGTGCCAGCAGACCTGCCGCCGGGCCCGCACGCAATGAGCAGTACTTC.

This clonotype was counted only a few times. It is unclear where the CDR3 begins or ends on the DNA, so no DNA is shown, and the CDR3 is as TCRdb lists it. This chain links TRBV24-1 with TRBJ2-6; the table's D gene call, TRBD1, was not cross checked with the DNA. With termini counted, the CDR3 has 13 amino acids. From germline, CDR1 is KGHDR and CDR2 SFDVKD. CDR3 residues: CAVRGGSRLHLRF.

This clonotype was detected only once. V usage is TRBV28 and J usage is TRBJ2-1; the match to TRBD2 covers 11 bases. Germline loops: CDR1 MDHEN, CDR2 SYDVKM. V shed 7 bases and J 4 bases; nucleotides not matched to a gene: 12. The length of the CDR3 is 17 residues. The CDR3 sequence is CASTPGTIAGGYNEQFF. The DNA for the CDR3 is TGTGCCAGCACCCCGGGGACAATAGCGGGAGGGTACAATGAGCAGTTCTTC.

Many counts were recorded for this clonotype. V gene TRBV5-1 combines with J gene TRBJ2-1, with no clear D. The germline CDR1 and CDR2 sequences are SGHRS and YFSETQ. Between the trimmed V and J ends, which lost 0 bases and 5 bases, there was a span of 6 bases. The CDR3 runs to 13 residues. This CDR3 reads CASSLAQNNEQFF. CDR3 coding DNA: TGCGCCAGCAGCTTGGCGCAGAACAATGAGCAGTTCTTC.

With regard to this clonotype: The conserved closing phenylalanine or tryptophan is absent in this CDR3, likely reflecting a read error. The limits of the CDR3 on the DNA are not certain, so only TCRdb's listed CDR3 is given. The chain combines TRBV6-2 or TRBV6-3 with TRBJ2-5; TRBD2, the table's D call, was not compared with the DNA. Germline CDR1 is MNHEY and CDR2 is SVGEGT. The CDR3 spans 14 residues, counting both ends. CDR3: CASNTFGGGYTFGS.

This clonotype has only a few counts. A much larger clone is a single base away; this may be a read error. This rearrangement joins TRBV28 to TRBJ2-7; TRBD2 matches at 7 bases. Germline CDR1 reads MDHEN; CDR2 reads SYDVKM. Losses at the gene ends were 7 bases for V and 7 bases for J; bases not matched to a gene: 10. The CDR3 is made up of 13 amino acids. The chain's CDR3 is CASNGAGNNEQYF. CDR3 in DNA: TGTGCCAGCAATGGAGCGGGGAATAATGAGCAGTACTTC. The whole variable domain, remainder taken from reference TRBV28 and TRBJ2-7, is DVKVTQSSRYLVKRTGEKVFLECVQDMDHENMFWYRQDPGLGLRLIYFSYDVKMKEKGDIPEGYSVSREKKERFSLILESASTNQTSMYLCASNGAGNNEQYFGPGTRLTVT.